Listed below are T cell receptor beta chains from one sample, sequenced in a study of blood T cell repertoires in COVID-19. Clones were sequenced by immunoSEQ multiplex PCR, and TCRdb holds only the in-frame ones, with some missing. The sample records some 69,000 clones, 80% to 85% being singletons. The sequenced sample consisted of peripheral blood. Source of these receptors: a man older than 75 with active or convalescent COVID-19. CDR3s include the opening cysteine and the closing phenylalanine or tryptophan.

len: 14; j_gene: TRBJ2-5; v_gene: TRBV28; CDR3aa: CASSSTGGRETQYF
len: 13; j_gene: TRBJ2-5; v_gene: TRBV7-2; CDR3aa: CASSLAFVETQYF
len: 11; j_gene: TRBJ2-7; v_gene: TRBV6-1; CDR3aa: CASSDPSEQYF
len: 16; j_gene: TRBJ1-2; v_gene: TRBV6-5; CDR3aa: CASSYIRTGGSYGYTF
len: 15; j_gene: TRBJ2-7; v_gene: TRBV6-5; CDR3aa: CASSYFGPGVSEQYF
len: 15; j_gene: TRBJ2-5; v_gene: TRBV7-6; CDR3aa: CASSQGVKRGETQYF
len: 12; j_gene: TRBJ2-7; v_gene: TRBV7-9; CDR3aa: CASSLQGAQQYF
len: 16; j_gene: TRBJ1-1; v_gene: TRBV10-3; CDR3aa: CAISEGQGMGNTEAFF
len: 13; j_gene: TRBJ2-7; v_gene: TRBV11-3; CDR3aa: CASSSTGVYEQYF
len: 14; j_gene: TRBJ2-5; v_gene: TRBV6-2/TRBV6-3; CDR3aa: CASSSTRGSETQYF
len: 16; j_gene: TRBJ1-2; v_gene: TRBV11-2; CDR3aa: CASSRDRAGDSYGYTF
len: 13; j_gene: TRBJ1-2; v_gene: TRBV19; CDR3aa: CASRPQGTYGYTF
len: 14; j_gene: TRBJ2-1; v_gene: TRBV2; CDR3aa: CASSAVSWYNEQFF
len: 16; j_gene: TRBJ2-5; v_gene: TRBV5-4; CDR3aa: CASSLFLAGDQETQYF
len: 17; j_gene: TRBJ2-5; v_gene: TRBV19; CDR3aa: CASSISKWQGAQETQYF
len: 18; j_gene: TRBJ2-1; v_gene: TRBV11-2; CDR3aa: CASSSLRTGPISYNEQFF
len: 14; j_gene: TRBJ2-5; v_gene: TRBV5-4; CDR3aa: CASSLGSQQETQYF
len: 15; j_gene: TRBJ2-1; v_gene: TRBV6-5; CDR3aa: CASRLSGGAYNEQFF
len: 15; j_gene: TRBJ2-1; v_gene: TRBV5-1; CDR3aa: CASSYGLADYNEQFF
len: 15; j_gene: TRBJ1-5; v_gene: TRBV27; CDR3aa: CASSPGTVKGAPQHF
len: 14; j_gene: TRBJ1-1; v_gene: TRBV3-1/TRBV3-2; CDR3aa: CASSQDMRLTEAFF
len: 15; j_gene: TRBJ2-7; v_gene: TRBV20-1; CDR3aa: CSASSLAGTTYEQYF
len: 13; j_gene: TRBJ2-7; v_gene: TRBV5-1; CDR3aa: CASSRDRAYEQYF
len: 13; j_gene: TRBJ2-3; v_gene: TRBV10-1; CDR3aa: CASSDRSTDTQYF
len: 12; j_gene: TRBJ2-7; v_gene: TRBV28; CDR3aa: CASTRGLYEQYF
len: 17; j_gene: TRBJ2-1; v_gene: TRBV9; CDR3aa: CASSPRGAGGGHNEQFF
len: 12; j_gene: TRBJ1-2; v_gene: TRBV25-1; CDR3aa: CASSDREPNYTF
len: 13; j_gene: TRBJ2-5; v_gene: TRBV11-2; CDR3aa: CASSYGQRETQYF
len: 15; j_gene: TRBJ2-7; v_gene: TRBV2; CDR3aa: CASSVPGQGAYEQYF